These 15 T cell receptor beta chains originate from one sample sequenced in a study of cytomegalovirus exposure and HLA in healthy donors. The PCR was carried out with 60 Vbeta primers and 13 Jbeta primers. Generated by immunoSEQ multiplex PCR, the TCRdb table keeps only in-frame clones and is missing some. This sample's clone table lists 60,000 to 70,000 clones. Material for sequencing was PBMCs. Receptors were obtained from a boy between 5 and 17 years old in good health and CMV-seronegative.

The V call is TRBV5-4, the J call TRBJ2-5; TRBD1 is a possible D gene (5 bases). The germline gives CDR1 SGHNT, CDR2 YYREEE (reference sequence). There are 15 residues in the CDR3. Trimming took 1 base from V and 1 from J, leaving 11 bases between them. CDR3 sequence: CASSLTGWGQETQYF. CDR3 DNA: TGTGCCAGCAGCTTGACAGGATGGGGCCAAGAGACCCAGTACTTC.

The chain recombines TRBV7-9 with TRBJ2-7; D is undetermined. The CDR3 is 13 amino acids. CDR1 is SEHNR, CDR2 FQNEAQ, per germline (reference sequence). Trimming removed 6 bases at V and 3 bases at J, with 12 bases between. CDR3 loop: CASSTDSIYEQYF. The CDR3 coding sequence is TGTGCCAGCAGTACCGACTCGATCTACGAGCAGTACTTC.

The J gene is TRBJ2-1, the V gene TRBV5-4, with D hard to call. The ends were cut back, 3 bases at V and 2 bases at J, with 3 bases in the middle. The CDR3 covers 12 residues. Germline values: CDR1 SGHNT, CDR2 YYREEE (reference sequence). The CDR3 loop reads CASSSTYNEQFF. CDR3 nucleotide sequence: TGTGCCAGCAGCTCCACCTACAATGAGCAGTTCTTC.

The gene calls are TRBV6-1 and TRBJ1-6; D is perhaps TRBD1 (5 bases). This CDR3 spans 14 amino acids. With 7 bases removed from V and 10 bases from J, the gap between germline ends came to 17 bases. CDR1 and CDR2 from the germline V gene are MNHNS and SASEGT. The CDR3 loop reads CASTTTALGSPLHF. Here the CDR3 DNA reads TGTGCCAGCACTACGACAGCGCTTGGGTCACCCCTCCACTTT.

This chain uses TRBV19 with TRBJ2-3; TRBD2 matches 7 bases. This CDR3 is 17 amino acids long. The germline CDR1 and CDR2 sequences are LNHDA and SQIVND (reference sequence). The junction had 11 bases not matched to a gene; V was cut back by 3 bases and J by 2 bases. For the CDR3, the DNA is TGTGCCAGTAGTATGCGCCCGGGTGGGACTATCACAGATACGCAGTATTTT. This sequence encodes CASSMRPGGTITDTQYF.

This rearrangement joins TRBV5-1 to TRBJ1-1, with TRBD1 matching over 9 bases. J lost 1 base, V lost 4 bases, and 11 bases had no gene match. CDR1 and CDR2 from the germline V gene are SGHRS and YFSETQ. This CDR3 spans 17 amino acids. The CDR3 here is CASSGPGQGVRNTEAFF. The CDR3 DNA follows: TGCGCCAGCAGCGGTCCGGGACAGGGAGTGAGGAACACTGAAGCTTTCTTT.

The chain carries TRBV5-1 and TRBJ1-1; 7 nucleotides align to TRBD1. Germline loops: CDR1 SGHRS, CDR2 YFSETQ. Trimming removed 4 bases from V and 1 base from J; junction bases left unmatched: 4. The CDR3 is 14 residues long. The CDR3 nucleotides read TGCGCCAGCAGCCAAGGGACAGAGAACACTGAAGCTTTCTTT. Residues: CASSQGTENTEAFF.

The V call is TRBV19, the J call TRBJ2-1; 11 bases are a match to TRBD2. The germline CDR1 and CDR2 sequences are LNHDA and SQIVND (reference sequence). The V segment lost 1 base and the J segment 5 bases; nucleotides outside the gene matches: 7. The CDR3 sequence is 17 residues long. CDR3 protein: CASSIGQGLAVNNEQFF. CDR3 in DNA: TGTGCCAGTAGTATAGGGCAGGGACTAGCGGTAAACAATGAGCAGTTCTTC.

This chain joins TRBV18 and TRBJ1-2; 7 bases are a match to TRBD1. The CDR3 extends over 14 amino acids. V lost 2 bases to trimming and J lost 8 bases; unmatched junction nucleotides: 8. Germline V CDR1 and CDR2: KGHSH, LQKENI. CDR3 DNA: TGTGCCAGCTCACCAGACAGGGTTCAAATGGGCTACACCTTC. Amino acid sequence: CASSPDRVQMGYTF.

This sequence joins TRBV6-4 and TRBJ1-1, with a tentative D call TRBD1 (5 bases). V lost 0 bases and J lost 5, with 10 bases in between. Germline V CDR1 and CDR2: MRHNA, SNTAGT. The CDR3 length is 14 residues. The CDR3 loop is CASSDSGRETEAFF. The DNA of the CDR3 is TGTGCCAGCAGTGACTCAGGCAGGGAAACTGAAGCTTTCTTT.

The gene calls are TRBV5-1 and TRBJ2-7; D is unclear. V was pared by 1 base and J by 5 bases, with 13 bases between. Germline CDR1 reads SGHRS; CDR2 reads YFSETQ. This CDR3 spans 14 amino acids. The CDR3 sequence is CASSLIYGTDEQYF. The CDR3 DNA is TGCGCCAGCAGCTTGATTTATGGTACGGACGAGCAGTACTTC.

Here the CDR3 reads CASSLSPGLNTEAFF. As DNA, the CDR3 is TGTGCCAGCAGCTTGTCCCCGGGGTTGAACACTGAAGCTTTCTTT. The J gene is TRBJ1-1, the V gene TRBV5-6; no clear D gene. The CDR3 is 15 amino acids. The germline CDR1 and CDR2 sequences are SGHDT and YYEEEE. V lost 1 base, J lost 0 bases, and 10 bases lay in between.

This chain connects TRBV4-1 to TRBJ1-2; TRBD1 matches at 8 bases. The germline V gene encodes CDR1 MGHRA and CDR2 YSYEKL. The junction had 7 bases not matched to a gene; V was cut back by 0 bases and J by 7 bases. The CDR3 spans 15 residues. The CDR3 spells CASSQEGTGGGGYTF. CDR3 nucleotides: TGCGCCAGCAGCCAAGAAGGAACAGGGGGGGGTGGCTACACCTTC.

The chain recombines TRBV19 with TRBJ1-1; D possibly corresponds to TRBD1 (6 bases). Germline-derived CDR1 and CDR2 are LNHDA and SQIVND (reference sequence). The CDR3 consists of 17 residues. V lost 3 bases, J lost 0 bases, and 17 bases lay in between. CDR3 in amino acids: CASSMGGARGVNTEAFF. The CDR3 DNA reads TGTGCCAGTAGTATGGGGGGGGCTAGAGGCGTGAACACTGAAGCTTTCTTT. Combining the CDR3 with reference TRBV19 and TRBJ1-1 gives the whole variable domain DGGITQSPKYLFRKEGQNVTLSCEQNLNHDAMYWYRQDPGQGLRLIYYSQIVNDFQKGDIAEGYSVSREKKESFPLTVTSAQKNPTAFYLCASSMGGARGVNTEAFFGQGTRLTVV.

This chain uses TRBV9 with TRBJ2-5; tentative D call: TRBD1 (6 bases). The J call is in doubt because the DNA end fits TRBJ2-7 better. The CDR3 runs to 15 residues. Germline V lookup: CDR1 SGDLS, CDR2 YYNGEE. The CDR3: CASSPSLGTTYEQYF. The CDR3 coding sequence is TGTGCCAGCAGCCCAAGTTTAGGGACAACCTACGAGCAGTACTTC.